A single sample gave rise to the 4 T cell receptor beta chains below, sequenced in a study of cytomegalovirus exposure and HLA in healthy donors listed by TCRdb under 2017. The library was produced with the immunoSEQ multiplex PCR assay. A mixture of 60 forward primers for TCR Vbeta segments and 13 reverse primers for TCR Jbeta segments was used in the multiplex PCR. TCRdb provides this immuneACCESS table in a form limited to in-frame rearrangements. Some clones are lacking; in checked studies, under half of them reflect an unresolved V gene, and why the rest are absent is not known. The sample records around 170,000 clones, around four fifths of which are singletons. The ten largest clones add up to about 1.9% of the sample. The sequenced material came from PBMCs. These receptors were taken from a woman aged 25 to 39 in good health and CMV-seronegative.

The CDR3 protein is CASSGDNYGYTF. CDR3 DNA: TGTGCCAGCAGTGGAGACAACTATGGCTACACCTTC. The J gene is TRBJ1-2, the V gene TRBV6-5; D remains ambiguous. V shed 5 bases and J shed 2 bases, with 6 bases lying between them. The CDR3 length is 12 residues. Germline CDR1 MNHEY, CDR2 SVGAGI.

The chain couples TRBV30 to TRBJ2-3; tentatively, D is TRBD2 (6 bases). The V end lost 4 bases, the J end lost 0 bases, and 11 bases lay between the germline ends. The CDR3 has 14 amino acids. Germline values: CDR1 GTSNPN, CDR2 SVGIG (reference sequence). The DNA of the CDR3 is TGTGCCTGGACGGAGGGGACGAGCACAGATACGCAGTATTTT. It yields the protein CAWTEGTSTDTQYF.

This chain uses TRBV9 with TRBJ2-7, with a possible D match to TRBD1 (6 bases). CDR3 length: 14 residues. V dropped 3 bases and J dropped 3 bases, with 13 bases sitting between them. CDR1 is SGDLS and CDR2 is YYNGEE in the germline V gene. CDR3 nucleotides: TGTGCCAGCAGCGCCGGAGGACAGTACTACGAGCAGTACTTC. Its protein product is CASSAGGQYYEQYF.

The chain carries TRBV29-1 and TRBJ1-2; D perhaps matches TRBD1 (6 bases). V lost 5 bases and J lost 5, with 12 bases in between. Germline V gene data show CDR1 as SQVTM and CDR2 as ANQGSEA. This CDR3 comprises 12 residues. Written as DNA, the CDR3 is TGCAGCGTTCCGTGGACAGCTTATGGCTACACCTTC. This gives the protein CSVPWTAYGYTF.